This TCR beta chain is from a study of neurological immune-mediated disorders. Whole-study findings and limits: The multiple sclerosis repertoire cluster lacked an association with any feature, whether clinical or MRI.

This clonotype was detected ten times or more. Its target is not known. Trimming stripped 4 bases from V and 0 bases from J, with 8 bases between. Germline CDR1 SGDLS, CDR2 YYNGEE. The CDR3 is 13 amino acids. In TCRdb, the 5' RACE reads were re-called with MiXCR into one record per CDR3 protein. This table has more than 45,000 distinct CDR3 sequences, under 4.5% appearing once. The specimen sequenced was PBMCs. This sequence joins TRBV9 and TRBJ2-7, with D unclear. The source of this sequence is a woman aged 25 to 39 with multiple sclerosis. CDR3 residues: CASSPRFSYEQYF. CDR3 DNA: TGTGCCAGCAGCCCCAGATTCTCCTACGAGCAGTACTTC.